A selection of T cell receptor beta chains follows, all from one sample in a study of blood T cell repertoires in COVID-19. The method was immunoSEQ multiplex PCR; TCRdb's version includes in-frame clones alone and lacks a portion of them. The table lists roughly 300,000 clones, about 88% of them singletons, with roughly 1.5% in the top ten. Sequences were obtained from peripheral blood. The receptors shown here come from a human donor with COVID-19, enrolled during active disease. The donor label of this sample is uncertain. Both conserved end residues are part of each CDR3. Fields, in order: J gene, D gene, V gene, clone size, CDR3 DNA, CDR3 protein. A D gene is named only where the DNA matches it firmly. Clone size, where shown, is once, few, many, or a class for clones that have expanded.

TRBJ1-3 | NA | TRBV27 | NA | TGTGCCAATCCAACCCTGCTAGGAAACACCATATATTTT | CANPTLLGNTIYF
TRBJ2-1 | TRBD2 | TRBV7-3 | once | TGTGCCAGCAGCTTAGGGGCGGGAGGATACAATGAGCAGTTCTTC | CASSLGAGGYNEQFF
TRBJ2-3 | TRBD2 | TRBV27 | NA | TGTGCCAGCGTCCCTAGCGGGGGTTCCACAGATACGCAGTATTTT | CASVPSGGSTDTQYF
TRBJ1-5 | NA | TRBV2 | NA | TGTGCCAGCAACCCAGGGGTAAATCAGCCCCAGCATTTT | CASNPGVNQPQHF
TRBJ2-7 | TRBD2 | TRBV5-6 | NA | TGTGCCAGCAGCCCAGCGGGAGGCTCGTTTCACGAGCAGTACTTC | CASSPAGGSFHEQYF
TRBJ2-5 | NA | TRBV5-5 | NA | TGTGCCAGCAGCCCTGGAGGAGGGGTTTCCCAAGAGACCCAGTACTTC | CASSPGGGVSQETQYF
TRBJ2-7 | NA | TRBV6-5 | NA | TGTGCCAGCAGCTACCAGGGTGTTAGATACGAGCAGTACTTC | CASSYQGVRYEQYF
TRBJ2-2 | NA | TRBV9 | NA | TGTGCCAGCAGCCCCTTAACCGGGGAGCTGTTTTTT | CASSPLTGELFF
TRBJ2-1 | NA | TRBV11-2 | many | TGTGCCAGCAGCTTCGCTAGAAGCTCCTACAATGAGCAGTTCTTC | CASSFARSSYNEQFF
TRBJ2-7 | TRBD2 | TRBV7-3 | few | TGTGCCAGCAGCACCGTCGCGGGGGCCTACGAGCAGTACTTC | CASSTVAGAYEQYF
TRBJ2-7 | TRBD2 | TRBV5-1 | NA | TGCGCCAGCAGCTCCGCCGTAGCGGGAGGCCACGAGCAGTACTTC | CASSSAVAGGHEQYF
TRBJ2-1 | NA | TRBV2 | many | TGTGCCAGCAGTTTAGCGTTGATTGGCAATGAGCAGTTCTTC | CASSLALIGNEQFF
TRBJ1-5 | TRBD1 | TRBV27 | NA | TGTGCCAGCAGCCGCGGGACAGGGTCCAATCAGCCCCAGCATTTT | CASSRGTGSNQPQHF
TRBJ2-3 | TRBD2 | TRBV19 | NA | TGTGCCAGCCGCACGACTCCCGGGAGGGCCCCAGATACGCAGTATTTT | CASRTTPGRAPDTQYF
TRBJ2-2 | NA | TRBV2 | few | TGTGCCAGCAGTGTAGGAAGGGGTAACACCGGGGAGCTGTTTTTT | CASSVGRGNTGELFF
TRBJ1-2 | NA | TRBV14 | NA | TGTGCCAGCAGCCCCGCGGGGGGGATCAATGGCTACACCTTC | CASSPAGGINGYTF
TRBJ2-4 | TRBD1 | TRBV27 | NA | TGTGCCAGCAGTCTCCGGGACAGGGGGCCCATAGCCAAAAACATTCAGTACTTC | CASSLRDRGPIAKNIQYF
TRBJ2-5 | TRBD2 | TRBV5-1 | NA | TGCGCCAGCAGCTTGGCCCGGCAGGGACTAGCGGGTAGCCAAGAGACCCAGTACTTC | CASSLARQGLAGSQETQYF
TRBJ1-2 | TRBD1 | TRBV20-1 | NA | TGCAGTGCTAGTGACCCCGGCCGGGACAGGGGAGTTGGTGGCTACACCTTC | CSASDPGRDRGVGGYTF
TRBJ1-6 | NA | TRBV5-1 | NA | TGCGCCAGCAGCTACAATAATTCACCCCTCCACTTT | CASSYNNSPLHF
TRBJ2-6 | TRBD1 | TRBV3-1/TRBV3-2 | NA | TGTGCCAGCAGCCAAACCGGGACAGGATTCTCTGGGGCCAACGTCCTGACTTTC | CASSQTGTGFSGANVLTF
TRBJ1-1 | TRBD1 | TRBV6-5 | many | TGTGCCAGCAGTTCGATTAGGACAGGACTAAACACTGAAGCTTTCTTT | CASSSIRTGLNTEAFF
TRBJ2-7 | NA | TRBV2 | NA | TGTGCCAGCAGTGAACAGGGGACCTACGAGCAGTACTTC | CASSEQGTYEQYF
TRBJ1-2 | TRBD1 | TRBV18 | NA | TGTGCCAGCGCCTTGACAGGGGAGGGCTATGGCTACACCTTC | CASALTGEGYGYTF
TRBJ2-1 | NA | TRBV12-1 | NA | TGTGCCAGCAGGGATGATACTAGCGGTTCCTACAATGAGCAGTTCTTC | CASRDDTSGSYNEQFF
TRBJ1-5 | NA | TRBV6-4 | once | TGTGCCAGCAGCCCGGGTATCAATCAGCCCCAGCATTTT | CASSPGINQPQHF
TRBJ1-1 | NA | TRBV7-7 | once | TGTGCTAGCAGCTTAGGGGTCAGGTGGGGGACTTTTGAAGCTTTCTTT | CASSLGVRWGTFEAFF
TRBJ2-5 | TRBD1 | TRBV28 | NA | TGTGCCAGCAGGAACAGGGGGACCTCAGAGACCCAGTACTTC | CASRNRGTSETQYF
TRBJ1-1 | NA | TRBV12-3/TRBV12-4 | NA | TGTGCCAGCAGCCAGACACTGAACACTGAAGCTTTCTTT | CASSQTLNTEAFF
TRBJ1-1 | NA | TRBV19 | NA | TGTGCCAGTAGTTCTCGACACCCGGACACTGAAGCTTTCTTT | CASSSRHPDTEAFF
TRBJ1-1 | NA | TRBV28 | NA | TGTGCCAGCAGTTTAATAAGGGGTAACACTGAAGCTTTCTTT | CASSLIRGNTEAFF
TRBJ2-7 | TRBD2 | TRBV28 | NA | TGTGCCACCTGCGGGAGCTCCTACGAGCAGTACTTC | CATCGSSYEQYF
TRBJ1-1 | NA | TRBV29-1 | NA | TGCAGCGTCCCTGGAAGGGGGTCACGGACTGAAGCTTTCTTT | CSVPGRGSRTEAFF
TRBJ2-3 | TRBD2 | TRBV28 | NA | TGTGCCAGCAAAGGCCAAGCGGGGATCACAGATACGCAGTATTTT | CASKGQAGITDTQYF
TRBJ2-5 | NA | TRBV29-1 | NA | TGCAGCGTTGACGACGCATCGAGGGAGACCCAGTACTTC | CSVDDASRETQYF
TRBJ2-7 | NA | TRBV27 | NA | TGTGCCAGCAGTTTCTTAGCTGACTCCTACGAGCAGTACTTC | CASSFLADSYEQYF
TRBJ1-5 | TRBD1 | TRBV5-1 | once | TGCGCCAGCAGCTTGGTAGGGGGCGCCCAGCAGCCCCAGCATTTT | CASSLVGGAQQPQHF
TRBJ2-1 | NA | TRBV5-3 | NA | TGTGCCAGAAGCTTGGGCTCGAGCTCCTACAATGAGCAGTTCTTC | CARSLGSSSYNEQFF
TRBJ1-5 | NA | TRBV28 | once | TGTGCCAGCAGTTTCTCGGGTACGGGCAATCAGCCCCAGCATTTT | CASSFSGTGNQPQHF
TRBJ1-3 | NA | TRBV7-2 | NA | TGTGCCAGCAGCTTGAATGCGGCAGACACCATATATTTT | CASSLNAADTIYF
TRBJ1-2 | NA | TRBV30 | NA | TGTGCCTGGAGTGTATCGGGGGTCGGCTACACCTTC | CAWSVSGVGYTF
TRBJ2-2 | TRBD2 | TRBV7-6 | NA | TGTGCCAGCACCACAGGACTAGCGGGAGCCCCGAACACCGGGGAGCTGTTTTTT | CASTTGLAGAPNTGELFF
TRBJ2-1 | TRBD2 | TRBV6-2/TRBV6-3 | NA | TGTGCCAGCAGCGGGCGGGAGGGTCGCGGTATCAATGAGCAGTTCTTC | CASSGREGRGINEQFF
TRBJ2-2 | TRBD1 | TRBV11-2 | NA | TGTGCCAGCAGCTTATCCCCCGACAGGGTCTCCGGGGAGCTGTTTTTT | CASSLSPDRVSGELFF
TRBJ1-4 | TRBD1 | TRBV5-6 | NA | TGTGCCAGCAGCGTCCGGGACAGTAATGAAAAACTGTTTTTT | CASSVRDSNEKLFF
TRBJ1-3 | TRBD1 | TRBV7-7 | NA | TGTGCTAGCAGCTTAGACAGGGGGCCTGGAAACACCATATATTTT | CASSLDRGPGNTIYF
TRBJ1-2 | TRBD1 | TRBV19 | NA | TGTGCCAGTAGTGCCCCGGGACAGGGTTATTTCCGTGGCTACACCTTC | CASSAPGQGYFRGYTF
TRBJ2-1 | NA | TRBV28 | NA | TGTGCCAGCAGTTCTACAGGGACTGAGCAGTTCTTC | CASSSTGTEQFF
TRBJ2-5 | TRBD1 | TRBV7-2 | once | TGTGCCAGCAGCTTAAGGGGGATGCGTGGACAGGGCGAGACCCAGTACTTC | CASSLRGMRGQGETQYF
TRBJ1-5 | NA | TRBV28 | NA | TGTGCCAGCAGTTTGGGGGGGGTCAATCAGCCCCAGCATTTT | CASSLGGVNQPQHF
TRBJ1-1 | NA | TRBV28 | NA | TGTGCCAGCAGTCCCCTCGGTGAGACAGGGAACACTGAAGCTTTCTTT | CASSPLGETGNTEAFF
TRBJ1-1 | NA | TRBV7-9 | few | TGTGCCAGCAGTCCCTCTGCACCTACGATGAACACTGAAGCTTTCTTT | CASSPSAPTMNTEAFF
TRBJ2-1 | NA | TRBV5-4 | NA | TGTGCCAGCAGCCCGGGGGCCTACAATGAGCAGTTCTTC | CASSPGAYNEQFF
TRBJ1-1 | NA | TRBV3-1/TRBV3-2 | NA | TGTGCCAGCAGCCAAGGCAGGAACACTGAAGCTTTCTTT | CASSQGRNTEAFF